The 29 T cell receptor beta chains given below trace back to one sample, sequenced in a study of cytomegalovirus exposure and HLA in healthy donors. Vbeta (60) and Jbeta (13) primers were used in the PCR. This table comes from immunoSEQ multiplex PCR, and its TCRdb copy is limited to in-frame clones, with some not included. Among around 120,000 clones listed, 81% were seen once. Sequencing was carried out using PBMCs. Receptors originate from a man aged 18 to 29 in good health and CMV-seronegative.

CDR3 in amino acids: CASGDRVGEKLFF. The CDR3 DNA sequence: TGTGCCAGCGGTGACAGGGTGGGGGAAAAACTGTTTTTT. The V call is TRBV28, the J call TRBJ1-4; TRBD1 aligns across 7 bases. Germline V lookup: CDR1 MDHEN, CDR2 SYDVKM. V lost 8 bases, J lost 8 bases, and 8 bases stayed unmatched. The CDR3 is 13 residues long.

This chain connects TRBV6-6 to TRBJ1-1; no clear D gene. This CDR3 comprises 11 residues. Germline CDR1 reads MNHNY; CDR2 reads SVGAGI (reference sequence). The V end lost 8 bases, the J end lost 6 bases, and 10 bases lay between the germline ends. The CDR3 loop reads CASVLNPEAFF. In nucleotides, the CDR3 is TGTGCCAGCGTACTAAACCCTGAAGCTTTCTTT.

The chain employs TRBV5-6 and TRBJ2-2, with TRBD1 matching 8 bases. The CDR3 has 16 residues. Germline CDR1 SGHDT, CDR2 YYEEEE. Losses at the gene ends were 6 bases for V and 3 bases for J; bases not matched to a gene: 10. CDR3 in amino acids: CASTTDRGIDTGELFF. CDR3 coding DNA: TGTGCCAGCACCACAGACAGGGGAATTGACACCGGGGAGCTGTTTTTT.

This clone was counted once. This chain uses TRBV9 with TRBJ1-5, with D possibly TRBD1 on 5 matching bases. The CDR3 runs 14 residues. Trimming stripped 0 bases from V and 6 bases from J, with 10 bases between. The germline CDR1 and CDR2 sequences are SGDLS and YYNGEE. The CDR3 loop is CASSVGQGGQPQHF. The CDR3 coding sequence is TGTGCCAGCAGCGTAGGTCAGGGAGGTCAGCCCCAGCATTTT.

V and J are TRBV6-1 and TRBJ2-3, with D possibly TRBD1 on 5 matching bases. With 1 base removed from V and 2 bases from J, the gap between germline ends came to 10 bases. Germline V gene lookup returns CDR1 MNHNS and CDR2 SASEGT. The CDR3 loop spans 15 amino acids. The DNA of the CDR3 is TGTGCCAGCAGTGAAGTCCAGGGATCCACAGATACGCAGTATTTT. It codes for CASSEVQGSTDTQYF.

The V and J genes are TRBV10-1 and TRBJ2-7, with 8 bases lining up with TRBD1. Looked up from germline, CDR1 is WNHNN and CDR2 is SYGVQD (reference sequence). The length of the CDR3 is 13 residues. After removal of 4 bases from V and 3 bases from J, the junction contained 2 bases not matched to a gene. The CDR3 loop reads CASSVGQGYEQYF. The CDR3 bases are TGCGCCAGCAGTGTAGGACAGGGCTACGAGCAGTACTTC.

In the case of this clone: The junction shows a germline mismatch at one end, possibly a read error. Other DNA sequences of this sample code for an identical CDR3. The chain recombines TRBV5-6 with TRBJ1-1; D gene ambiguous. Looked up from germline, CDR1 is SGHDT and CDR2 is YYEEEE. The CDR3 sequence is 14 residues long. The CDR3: CASSLAVRNTEAFF. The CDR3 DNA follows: TGTGCCAGCAGCTTGGCCGTCAGGAACACTGAGGCTTTCTTT.

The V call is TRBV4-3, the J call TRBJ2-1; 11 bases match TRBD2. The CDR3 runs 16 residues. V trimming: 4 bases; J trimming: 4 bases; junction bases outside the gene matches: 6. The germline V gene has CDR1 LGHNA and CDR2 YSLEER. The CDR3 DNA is TGCGCCAGCAGCCCCTACACTAGCGGGGGTTACAATGAGCAGTTCTTC. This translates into CASSPYTSGGYNEQFF.

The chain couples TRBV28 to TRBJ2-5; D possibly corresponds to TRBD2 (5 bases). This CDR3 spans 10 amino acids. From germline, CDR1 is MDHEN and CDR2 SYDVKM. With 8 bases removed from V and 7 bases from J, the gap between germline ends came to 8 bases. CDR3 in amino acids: CASFRGTQYF. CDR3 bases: TGTGCCAGCTTTCGGGGGACCCAGTACTTC. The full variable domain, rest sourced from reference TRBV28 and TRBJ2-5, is DVKVTQSSRYLVKRTGEKVFLECVQDMDHENMFWYRQDPGLGLRLIYFSYDVKMKEKGDIPEGYSVSREKKERFSLILESASTNQTSMYLCASFRGTQYFGPGTRLLVL.

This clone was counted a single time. This CDR3 reads CASSAGVTYEQYF. The CDR3 region has the DNA TGTGCCAGTAGCGCAGGGGTAACCTACGAGCAGTACTTC. The J gene is TRBJ2-7, the V gene TRBV19, with D possibly TRBD1 on 6 matching bases. The V gene lost 6 bases and the J gene lost 2 bases, with 11 bases spanning the gap. CDR3 length: 13 residues. Looked up from germline, CDR1 is LNHDA and CDR2 is SQIVND (reference sequence).

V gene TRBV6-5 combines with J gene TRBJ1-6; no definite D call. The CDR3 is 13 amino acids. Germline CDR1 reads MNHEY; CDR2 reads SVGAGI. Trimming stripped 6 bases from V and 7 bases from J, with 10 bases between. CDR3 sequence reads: CASRRAGNSPLHF. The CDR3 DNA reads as TGTGCCAGCAGGAGGGCGGGGAATTCACCCCTCCACTTT.

The CDR3 DNA reads as TGTGCCAGCAGTGATTGGCGGGGGGGTACCTACGAGCAGTACTTC. It translates to CASSDWRGGTYEQYF. The rearrangement joins TRBV2 to TRBJ2-5; 9 bases match TRBD2. The J call may be incorrect, as the DNA end agrees better with TRBJ2-7. CDR3 length: 15 amino acids. Per the germline V gene, CDR1 is SNHLY and CDR2 is FYNNEI.

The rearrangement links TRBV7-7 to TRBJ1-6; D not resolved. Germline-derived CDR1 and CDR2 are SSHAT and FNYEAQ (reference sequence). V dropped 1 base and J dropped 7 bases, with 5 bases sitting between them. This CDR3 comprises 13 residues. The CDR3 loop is CASSLEENSPLHF. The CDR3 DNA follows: TGTGCCAGCAGCTTAGAGGAGAATTCACCCCTCCACTTT.

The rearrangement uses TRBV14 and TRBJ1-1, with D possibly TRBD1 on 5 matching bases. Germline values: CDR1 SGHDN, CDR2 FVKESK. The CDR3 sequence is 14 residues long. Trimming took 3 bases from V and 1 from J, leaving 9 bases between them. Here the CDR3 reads CASSQNRRNTEAFF. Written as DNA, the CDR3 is TGTGCCAGCAGCCAGAACAGGAGGAACACTGAAGCTTTCTTT.

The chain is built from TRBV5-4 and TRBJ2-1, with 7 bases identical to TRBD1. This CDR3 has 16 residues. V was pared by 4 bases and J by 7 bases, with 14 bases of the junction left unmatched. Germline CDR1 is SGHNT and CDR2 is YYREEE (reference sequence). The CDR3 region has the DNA TGTGCCAGCAGCCCGAAAGCACAGGGGCGAAGGAATGAGCAGTTCTTC. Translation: CASSPKAQGRRNEQFF.

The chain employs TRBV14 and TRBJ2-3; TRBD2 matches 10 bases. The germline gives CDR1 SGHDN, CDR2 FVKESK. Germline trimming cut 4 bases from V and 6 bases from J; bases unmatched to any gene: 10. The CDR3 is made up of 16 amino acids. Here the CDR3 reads CASSLRTSGGLDTQYF. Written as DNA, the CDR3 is TGTGCCAGCAGCCTGAGGACTAGCGGCGGGTTGGATACGCAGTATTTT.

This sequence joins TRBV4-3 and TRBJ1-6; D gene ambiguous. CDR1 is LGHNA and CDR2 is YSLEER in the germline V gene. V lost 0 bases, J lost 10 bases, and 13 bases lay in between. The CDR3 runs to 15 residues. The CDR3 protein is CASSQDIRGHSPLHF. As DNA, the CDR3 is TGCGCCAGCAGCCAAGATATTAGAGGGCACTCACCCCTCCACTTT.

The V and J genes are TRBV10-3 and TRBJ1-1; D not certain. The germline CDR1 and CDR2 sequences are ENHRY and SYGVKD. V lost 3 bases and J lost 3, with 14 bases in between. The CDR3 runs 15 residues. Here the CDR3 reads CAISERRSEDTEAFF. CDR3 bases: TGTGCCATCAGTGAAAGGAGGAGTGAGGACACTGAAGCTTTCTTT.

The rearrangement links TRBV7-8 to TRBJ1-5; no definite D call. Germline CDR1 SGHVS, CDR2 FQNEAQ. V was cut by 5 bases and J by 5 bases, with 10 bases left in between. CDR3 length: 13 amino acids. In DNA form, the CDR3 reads TGTGCCAGCAGCCAATACAGTGATCAGCCCCAGCATTTT. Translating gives CASSQYSDQPQHF.

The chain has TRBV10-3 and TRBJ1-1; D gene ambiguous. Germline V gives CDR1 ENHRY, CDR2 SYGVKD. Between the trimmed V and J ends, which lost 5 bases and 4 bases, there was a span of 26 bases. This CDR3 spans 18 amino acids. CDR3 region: CAISFSHLLGSSGTEAFF. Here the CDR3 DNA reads TGTGCCATCAGTTTTTCTCACCTGCTGGGGAGCTCGGGCACTGAAGCTTTCTTT.

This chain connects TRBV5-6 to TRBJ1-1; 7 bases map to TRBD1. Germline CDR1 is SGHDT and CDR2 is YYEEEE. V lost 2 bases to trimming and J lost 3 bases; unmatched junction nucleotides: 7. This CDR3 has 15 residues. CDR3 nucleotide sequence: TGTGCCAGCAGCTTCCTGGACAGGAAAGACACTGAAGCTTTCTTT. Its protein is CASSFLDRKDTEAFF.

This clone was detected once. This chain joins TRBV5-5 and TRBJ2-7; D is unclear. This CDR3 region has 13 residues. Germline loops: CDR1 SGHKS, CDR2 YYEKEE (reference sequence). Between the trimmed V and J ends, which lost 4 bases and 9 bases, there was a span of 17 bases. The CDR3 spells CASSPVFFAGQYF. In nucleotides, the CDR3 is TGTGCCAGCAGCCCCGTTTTTTTTGCAGGGCAGTACTTC.

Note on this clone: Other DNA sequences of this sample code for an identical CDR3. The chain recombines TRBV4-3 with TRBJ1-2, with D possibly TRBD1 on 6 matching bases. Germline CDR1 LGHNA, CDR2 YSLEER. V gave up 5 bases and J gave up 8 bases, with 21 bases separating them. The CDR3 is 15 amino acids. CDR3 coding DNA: TGCGCCAGCAGCGACTACTTTGGGGGGGGCGAAGGCTACACCTTC. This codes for CASSDYFGGGEGYTF.

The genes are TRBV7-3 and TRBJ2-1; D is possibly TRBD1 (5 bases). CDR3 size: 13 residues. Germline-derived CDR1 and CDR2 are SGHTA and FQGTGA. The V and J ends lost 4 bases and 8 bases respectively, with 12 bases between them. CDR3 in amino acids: CASSSQGWDEQFF. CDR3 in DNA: TGTGCCAGCAGCTCGCAGGGTTGGGATGAGCAGTTCTTC.

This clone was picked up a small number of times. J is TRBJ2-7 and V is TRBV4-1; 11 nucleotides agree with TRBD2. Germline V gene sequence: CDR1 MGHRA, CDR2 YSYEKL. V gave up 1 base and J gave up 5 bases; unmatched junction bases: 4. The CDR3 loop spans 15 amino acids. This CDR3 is CASSQVAGGRNEQYF. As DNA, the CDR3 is TGCGCCAGCAGCCAAGTAGCGGGGGGGCGGAACGAGCAGTACTTC.

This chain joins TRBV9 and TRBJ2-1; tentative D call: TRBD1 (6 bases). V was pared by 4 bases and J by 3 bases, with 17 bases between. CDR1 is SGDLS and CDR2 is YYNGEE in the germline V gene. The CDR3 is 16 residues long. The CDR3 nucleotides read TGTGCCAGCAGCCCCGGGACACGCCGAGGCTACAATGAGCAGTTCTTC. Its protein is CASSPGTRRGYNEQFF.

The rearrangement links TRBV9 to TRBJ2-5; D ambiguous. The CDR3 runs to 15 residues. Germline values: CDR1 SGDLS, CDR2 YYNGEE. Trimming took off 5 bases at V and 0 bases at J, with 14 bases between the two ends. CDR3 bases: TGTGCCAGCAGTCCGACCGGCGGCGACCAAGAGACCCAGTACTTC. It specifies CASSPTGGDQETQYF.

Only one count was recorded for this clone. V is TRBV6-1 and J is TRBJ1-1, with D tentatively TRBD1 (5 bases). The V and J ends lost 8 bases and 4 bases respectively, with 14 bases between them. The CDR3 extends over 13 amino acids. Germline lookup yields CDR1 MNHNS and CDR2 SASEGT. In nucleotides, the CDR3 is TGTGCCAGCGGTACAGGTTATGGCACTGAAGCTTTCTTT. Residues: CASGTGYGTEAFF.

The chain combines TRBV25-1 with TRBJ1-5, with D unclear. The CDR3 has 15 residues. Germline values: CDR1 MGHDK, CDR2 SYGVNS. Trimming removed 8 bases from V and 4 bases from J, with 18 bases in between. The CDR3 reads CASSPEAFPNQPQHF. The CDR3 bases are TGTGCCAGCTCCCCCGAGGCCTTCCCAAATCAGCCCCAGCATTTT.